This passage covers 22 T cell receptor beta chains from one sample sequenced in a study of blood T cell repertoires in COVID-19. Data came from immunoSEQ multiplex PCR; TCRdb stores just in-frame clones and leaves some out. The data hold around 100,000 clones, with roughly 85% observed a single time. The material sequenced was peripheral blood. The receptor set was obtained from a man in his 70s with active or convalescent COVID-19.

The chain links TRBV5-5 to TRBJ1-2; D possibly corresponds to TRBD1 (5 bases). This CDR3 comprises 13 residues. The germline CDR1 and CDR2 sequences are SGHKS and YYEKEE (reference sequence). Trimming left V 7 bases short and J 3 bases short, with 13 bases between. The CDR3 nucleotides read TGTGCCAGCGTCCTCGGGACTGACTATGGCTACACCTTC. Translated: CASVLGTDYGYTF.

The chain employs TRBV29-1 and TRBJ1-2; 7 bases are shared with TRBD1. The germline CDR1 and CDR2 sequences are SQVTM and ANQGSEA. The CDR3 runs 13 residues. V dropped 6 bases and J dropped 2; count of bases not matched to a gene: 6. For the CDR3, the DNA is TGCAGCGTAGGTCAGGGGGGCAACTATGGCTACACCTTC. It is translated as CSVGQGGNYGYTF.

This clone came up once. The chain uses TRBV14 and TRBJ2-2; 9 bases map to TRBD1. Trimming at V came to 3 bases and at J to 4 bases, leaving 12 bases not matched to a gene. The CDR3 is made up of 18 amino acids. The germline V gene has CDR1 SGHDN and CDR2 FVKESK. The chain's CDR3 is CASSHWVRGQGSTGELFF. DNA of the CDR3: TGTGCCAGCAGCCATTGGGTTCGTGGACAGGGGAGCACCGGGGAGCTGTTTTTT.

The chain links TRBV6-6 to TRBJ1-4, with D perhaps matching TRBD1 (5 bases). Germline values: CDR1 MNHNY, CDR2 SVGAGI (reference sequence). The CDR3 contains 14 residues. V was pared by 1 base and J by 3 bases, with 6 bases between. The CDR3 here is CASSYWGANEKLFF. CDR3 coding DNA: TGTGCCAGCAGTTACTGGGGGGCTAATGAAAAACTGTTTTTT.

The chain has TRBV6-2 or TRBV6-3 and TRBJ1-2; D may be TRBD1 (5 bases). Per germline, CDR1 MNHEY and CDR2 SVGEGT. Trimming took 0 bases from V and 6 from J, leaving 14 bases between them. The CDR3 length is 15 residues. This CDR3 is CASSYSPGQFHGYTF. The CDR3 DNA is TGTGCCAGCAGTTACTCCCCAGGGCAATTCCATGGCTACACCTTC.

J is TRBJ2-7 and V is TRBV10-3; D may be TRBD2 (5 bases). The ends were cut back, 4 bases at V and 8 bases at J, with 18 bases in the middle. Germline V gene lookup returns CDR1 ENHRY and CDR2 SYGVKD. This CDR3 is 14 amino acids long. As DNA, the CDR3 is TGTGCCATCAGTGCTCTGGGAGAGAGGGATCAGCAGTACTTC. Amino acid sequence: CAISALGERDQQYF.

The rearrangement joins TRBV19 to TRBJ2-7, with 9 bases matching TRBD2. Germline CDR1 reads LNHDA; CDR2 reads SQIVND (reference sequence). The CDR3 is 14 amino acids. V shed 10 bases and J 4 bases; nucleotides not matched to a gene: 11. The CDR3 reads CATRTSVTPYEQYF. The CDR3, as DNA: TGTGCCACAAGGACTAGCGTCACGCCGTACGAGCAGTACTTC.

In its sample, this clone was seen a few times. The chain couples TRBV5-1 to TRBJ1-1; D not certain. CDR3 length: 13 residues. V lost 1 base and J 2 bases, leaving 6 bases between the germline ends. Germline-derived CDR1 and CDR2 are SGHRS and YFSETQ. The CDR3 is CASSLTLNTEAFF. DNA for the CDR3: TGCGCCAGCAGCTTGACACTAAACACTGAAGCTTTCTTT.

This clone was recorded a few times. J is TRBJ1-5 and V is TRBV28; tentatively, D is TRBD1 (6 bases). CDR3 size: 17 residues. Deletions cut 3 bases from V and 0 bases from J, with 15 bases between. Germline V gene data show CDR1 as MDHEN and CDR2 as SYDVKM. The CDR3 DNA is TGTGCCAGCAGTTTCTTTGGGGACATTTATAGCAATCAGCCCCAGCATTTT. Translation gives CASSFFGDIYSNQPQHF.

V and J are TRBV3-1 (or the pseudogene TRBV3-2) and TRBJ1-2; D gene uncertain. Trimming shortened V by 3 bases and J by 4 bases, and 9 bases separated the two germline ends. The CDR3 loop spans 13 amino acids. The V gene's germline CDR1 is LGHDT and CDR2 YNNKEL (reference sequence). The CDR3 reads CASSQYRRYGYTF. CDR3 coding DNA: TGTGCCAGCAGCCAGTACAGACGCTATGGCTACACCTTC.

The rearrangement links TRBV12-3 or TRBV12-4 to TRBJ2-1; D not resolved. This CDR3 comprises 12 residues. The V and J ends lost 2 bases and 7 bases respectively, with 6 bases between them. CDR3 amino acids: CASSLPSNEQFF. The CDR3 DNA follows: TGTGCCAGCAGTTTACCTAGTAATGAGCAGTTCTTC.

The chain has TRBV19 and TRBJ2-7; 9 positions agree with TRBD1. The junction had 5 bases not matched to a gene; V was cut back by 5 bases and J by 3 bases. Germline V gene data show CDR1 as LNHDA and CDR2 as SQIVND (reference sequence). This CDR3 is 14 amino acids long. CDR3 DNA sequence: TGTGCCAGTAGTGGGCGGACAGGGGTCTACGAGCAGTACTTC. It specifies CASSGRTGVYEQYF.

This chain uses TRBV5-4 with TRBJ2-7; 9 bases are a match to TRBD2. This CDR3 has 16 residues. Losses at the gene ends were 0 bases for V and 3 bases for J; bases not matched to a gene: 7. CDR1 and CDR2 (germline): SGHNT, YYREEE (reference sequence). The CDR3 protein is CASSLDVGRGGYEQYF. Written as DNA, the CDR3 is TGTGCCAGCAGCTTGGATGTCGGGCGGGGGGGCTACGAGCAGTACTTC.

This clone was counted a few times. The chain recombines TRBV18 with TRBJ2-1; 7 positions agree with TRBD1. Trimming at V came to 1 base and at J to 0 bases, leaving 9 bases not matched to a gene. CDR1 is KGHSH and CDR2 is LQKENI in the germline V gene. This CDR3 region has 18 residues. The CDR3 reads CASSPLPGQPFSYNEQFF. CDR3 nucleotide sequence: TGTGCCAGCTCACCACTCCCGGGACAGCCCTTCTCCTACAATGAGCAGTTCTTC.

This clone was counted a single time. The CDR3 DNA reads TGCGCCAGCAGCGACCGGACAGGGGCTGGAAACACCATATATTTT. It is translated as CASSDRTGAGNTIYF. V gene TRBV5-1 combines with J gene TRBJ1-3, with 9 bases fitting TRBD1. The CDR3 consists of 15 residues. The trim removed 4 bases at V and 2 bases at J, leaving 4 bases unmatched. CDR1 is SGHRS, CDR2 YFSETQ, per germline.

The chain combines TRBV24-1 with TRBJ2-3; 8 bases are shared with TRBD1. The CDR3 covers 14 residues. With 4 bases clipped from V and 4 bases from J, the junction kept 3 bases outside the gene matches. CDR1 KGHDR and CDR2 SFDVKD come from the germline V gene. CDR3 protein: CATSDRGRSDTQYF. CDR3 sequence (DNA): TGTGCCACCAGTGACAGGGGGCGGTCAGATACGCAGTATTTT.

The chain uses TRBV27 and TRBJ1-2; tentative D call: TRBD1 (5 bases). The V and J ends lost 0 bases and 4 bases respectively, with 18 bases between them. This CDR3 spans 17 amino acids. Germline V gene lookup returns CDR1 MNHEY and CDR2 SMNVEV (reference sequence). The CDR3 DNA sequence: TGTGCCAGCAGTTTATCTGGGGGGGAGGGAATCCCCTATGGCTACACCTTC. Protein product: CASSLSGGEGIPYGYTF.

The CDR3 loop is CASSTSGSSYEQYF. Here the CDR3 DNA reads TGTGCCAGTAGTACTAGCGGGAGTAGCTACGAGCAGTACTTC. The V gene is TRBV19, the J gene TRBJ2-7; TRBD2 agrees at 10 bases. Germline-derived CDR1 and CDR2 are LNHDA and SQIVND (reference sequence). This CDR3 has 14 residues. J was trimmed by 3 bases and V by 4 bases; bases with no gene match: 3.

J is TRBJ2-7 and V is TRBV11-3; D perhaps matches TRBD1 (5 bases). V lost 5 bases to trimming and J lost 6 bases, with 20 bases between them. This CDR3 has 15 amino acids. In germline, CDR1 is SGHNT, CDR2 YENEEA. The chain's CDR3 is CASSREPGSGGEQYF. The CDR3 DNA follows: TGTGCCAGCAGCAGAGAGCCAGGGTCCGGTGGCGAGCAGTACTTC.

The chain employs TRBV24-1 and TRBJ2-1; D is unclear. The CDR3 sequence is 14 residues long. V lost 4 bases and J lost 4, with 10 bases in between. Germline values: CDR1 KGHDR, CDR2 SFDVKD. This CDR3 reads CATSETTPYNEQFF. CDR3 DNA sequence: TGTGCCACCAGTGAAACGACTCCTTACAATGAGCAGTTCTTC.

This clone was seen a few times. The gene calls are TRBV6-2 or TRBV6-3 and TRBJ1-3, with a tentative D call TRBD1 (5 bases). Germline V gene lookup returns CDR1 MNHEY and CDR2 SVGEGT. The CDR3 runs 19 residues. The ends were cut back, 4 bases at V and 1 base at J, with 23 bases in the middle. The CDR3, as DNA: TGTGCCAGCAGTTCCCTCGGGCTCTTGCCGGACATTTCTGGAAACACCATATATTTT. It is translated as CASSSLGLLPDISGNTIYF.

The chain joins TRBV6-5 to TRBJ2-2; 7 bases map to TRBD1. CDR3 size: 16 residues. Germline CDR1 and CDR2: MNHEY and SVGAGI. The V and J ends lost 2 bases and 4 bases, in that order; junction bases with no gene match: 7. CDR3 sequence reads: CASSYNRAGGTGELFF. The CDR3 DNA sequence: TGTGCCAGCAGTTACAATCGAGCAGGGGGCACCGGGGAGCTGTTTTTT.